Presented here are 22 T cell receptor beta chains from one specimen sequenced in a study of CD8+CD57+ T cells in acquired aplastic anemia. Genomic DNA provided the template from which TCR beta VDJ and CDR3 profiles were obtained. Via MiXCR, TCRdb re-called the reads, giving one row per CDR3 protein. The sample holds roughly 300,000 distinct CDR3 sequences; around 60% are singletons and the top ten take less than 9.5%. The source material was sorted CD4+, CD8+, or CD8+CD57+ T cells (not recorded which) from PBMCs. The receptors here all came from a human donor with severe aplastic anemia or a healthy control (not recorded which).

CDR3 loop: CATRRTGSSYEQYF. The CDR3 DNA follows: TGTGCCACCAGACGGACTGGGAGCTCCTACGAGCAGTACTTC. The V and J genes are TRBV15 and TRBJ2-7, with D possibly TRBD2 on 5 matching bases. The CDR3 spans 14 residues. Germline CDR1 LNHNV, CDR2 YYDKDF (reference sequence). The V end was cut by 6 bases, the J end by 0 bases, with 12 bases between.

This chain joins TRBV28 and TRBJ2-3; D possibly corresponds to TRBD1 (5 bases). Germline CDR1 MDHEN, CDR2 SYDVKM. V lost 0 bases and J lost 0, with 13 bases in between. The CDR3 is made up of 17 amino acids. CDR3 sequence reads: CASSLWDTISSTDTQYF. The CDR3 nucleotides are TGTGCCAGCAGTTTATGGGACACCATATCTAGCACAGATACGCAGTATTTT.

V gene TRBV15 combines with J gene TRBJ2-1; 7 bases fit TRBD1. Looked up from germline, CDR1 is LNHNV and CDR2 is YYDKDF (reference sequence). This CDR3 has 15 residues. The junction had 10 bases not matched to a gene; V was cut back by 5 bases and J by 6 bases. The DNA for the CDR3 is TGTGCCACCAGCGACGTGACAGGGTCTTTCAATGAGCAGTTCTTC. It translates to CATSDVTGSFNEQFF.

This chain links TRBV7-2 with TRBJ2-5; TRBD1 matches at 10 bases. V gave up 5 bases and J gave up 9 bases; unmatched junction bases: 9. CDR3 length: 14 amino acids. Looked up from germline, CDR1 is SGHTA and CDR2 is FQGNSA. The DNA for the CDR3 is TGTGCCAGCAGCCCAATGGACAGGGGGGCAGCCCAGTACTTC. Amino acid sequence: CASSPMDRGAAQYF.

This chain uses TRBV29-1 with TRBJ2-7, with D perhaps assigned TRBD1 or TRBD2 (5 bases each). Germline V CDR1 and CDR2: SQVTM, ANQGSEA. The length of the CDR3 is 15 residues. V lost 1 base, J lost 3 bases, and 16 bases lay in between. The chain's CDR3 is CSVEGGEQSGYEQYF. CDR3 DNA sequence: TGCAGCGTTGAAGGAGGGGAACAAAGCGGCTACGAGCAGTACTTC.

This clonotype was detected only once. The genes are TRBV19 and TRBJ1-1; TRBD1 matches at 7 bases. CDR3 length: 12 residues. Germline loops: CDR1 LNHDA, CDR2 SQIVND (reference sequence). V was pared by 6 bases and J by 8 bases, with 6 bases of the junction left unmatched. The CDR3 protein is CASRTGQHEAFF. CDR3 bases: TGTGCCAGTAGAACGGGACAGCACGAAGCTTTCTTT.

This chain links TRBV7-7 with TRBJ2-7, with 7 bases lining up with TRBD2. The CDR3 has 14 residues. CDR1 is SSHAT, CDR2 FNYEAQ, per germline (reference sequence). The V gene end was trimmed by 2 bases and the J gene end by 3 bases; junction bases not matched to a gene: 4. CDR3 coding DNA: TGTGCCAGCAGCTTAACTAGCGAGCACTACGAGCAGTACTTC. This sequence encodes CASSLTSEHYEQYF.

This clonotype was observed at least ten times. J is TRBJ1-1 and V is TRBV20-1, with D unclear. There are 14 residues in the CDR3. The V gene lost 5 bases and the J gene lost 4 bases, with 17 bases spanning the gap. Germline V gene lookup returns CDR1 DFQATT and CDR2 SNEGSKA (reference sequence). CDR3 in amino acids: CSASRAGGVTEAFF. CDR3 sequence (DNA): TGCAGTGCTTCGCGGGCAGGTGGGGTCACTGAAGCTTTCTTT.

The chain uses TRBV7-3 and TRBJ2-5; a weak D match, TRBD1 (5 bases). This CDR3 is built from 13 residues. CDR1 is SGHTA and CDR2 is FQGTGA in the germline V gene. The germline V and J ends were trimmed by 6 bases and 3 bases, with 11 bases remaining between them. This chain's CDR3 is CASSRSTEETQYF. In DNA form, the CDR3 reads TGTGCCAGCAGTCGATCGACAGAAGAGACCCAGTACTTC.

Here the CDR3 DNA reads TGTGCCAGCAGCCCTAGGACTAGCGGGAGCTACGAGCAGTACTTC. It encodes CASSPRTSGSYEQYF. V usage is TRBV7-2 and J usage is TRBJ2-7; TRBD2 matches 13 bases. CDR1 SGHTA and CDR2 FQGNSA come from the germline V gene. The CDR3 runs 15 residues. V was clipped by 5 bases and J by 3 bases; unmatched bases: 4.

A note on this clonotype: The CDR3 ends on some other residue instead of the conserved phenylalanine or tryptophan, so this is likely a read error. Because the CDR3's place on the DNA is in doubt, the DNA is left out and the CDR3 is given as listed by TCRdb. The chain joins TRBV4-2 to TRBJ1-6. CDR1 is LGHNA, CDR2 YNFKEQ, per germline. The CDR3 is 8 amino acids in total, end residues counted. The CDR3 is CASSQEGR.

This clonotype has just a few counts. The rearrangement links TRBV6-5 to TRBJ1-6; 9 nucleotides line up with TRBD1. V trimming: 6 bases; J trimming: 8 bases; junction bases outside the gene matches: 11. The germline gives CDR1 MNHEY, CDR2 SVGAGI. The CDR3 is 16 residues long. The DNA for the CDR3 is TGTGCCAGCAGCCACCGGGACAGGGTGGGGTATTCACCCCTCCACTTT. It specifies CASSHRDRVGYSPLHF.

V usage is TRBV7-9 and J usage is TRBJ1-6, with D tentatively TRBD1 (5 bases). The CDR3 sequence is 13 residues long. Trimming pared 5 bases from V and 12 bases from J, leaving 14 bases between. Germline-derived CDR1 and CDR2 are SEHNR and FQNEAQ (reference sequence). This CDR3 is CASSPQGNGPLHF. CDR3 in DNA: TGTGCCAGCAGCCCCCAGGGAAATGGACCCCTCCACTTT.

The CDR3 region has the DNA TGTGCCAGCAGCCGGACAGCTCCCAACTACGAGCAGTACTTC. Amino acids: CASSRTAPNYEQYF. J is TRBJ2-7 and V is TRBV7-8; tentative D call: TRBD1 (6 bases). V lost 5 bases and J lost 3, with 14 bases in between. The CDR3 totals 14 residues. The germline V gene encodes CDR1 SGHVS and CDR2 FQNEAQ.

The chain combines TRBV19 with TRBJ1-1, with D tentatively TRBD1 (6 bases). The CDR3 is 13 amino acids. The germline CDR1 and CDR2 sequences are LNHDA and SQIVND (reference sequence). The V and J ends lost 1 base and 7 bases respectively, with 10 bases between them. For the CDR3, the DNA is TGTGCCAGTAGTATAGGACAGGTGAGTGAAGCTTTCTTT. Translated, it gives CASSIGQVSEAFF.

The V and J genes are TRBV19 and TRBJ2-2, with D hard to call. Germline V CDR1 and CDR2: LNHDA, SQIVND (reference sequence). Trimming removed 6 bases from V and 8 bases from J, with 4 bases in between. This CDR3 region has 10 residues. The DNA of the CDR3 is TGTGCCAGTAGACAAGGGGAGCTGTTTTTT. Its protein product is CASRQGELFF.

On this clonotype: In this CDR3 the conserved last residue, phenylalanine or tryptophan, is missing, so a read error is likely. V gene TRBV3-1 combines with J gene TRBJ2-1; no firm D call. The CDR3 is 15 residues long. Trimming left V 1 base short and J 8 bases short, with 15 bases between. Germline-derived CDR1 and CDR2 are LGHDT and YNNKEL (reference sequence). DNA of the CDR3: TGTGCCAGCAGCCAAGGATTTTGGGGAAGTGATGAGCAGTTCTGC. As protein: CASSQGFWGSDEQFC.

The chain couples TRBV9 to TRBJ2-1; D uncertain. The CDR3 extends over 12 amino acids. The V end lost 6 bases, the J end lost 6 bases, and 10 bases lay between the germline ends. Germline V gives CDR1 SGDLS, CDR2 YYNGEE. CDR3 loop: CASKSNFNEQFF. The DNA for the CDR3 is TGTGCCAGCAAGTCGAATTTCAATGAGCAGTTCTTC.

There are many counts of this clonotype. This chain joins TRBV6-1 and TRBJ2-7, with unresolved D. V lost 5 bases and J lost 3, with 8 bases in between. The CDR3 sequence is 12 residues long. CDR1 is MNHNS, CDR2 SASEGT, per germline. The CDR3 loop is CASSRVSYEQYF. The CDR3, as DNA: TGTGCCAGCAGTAGGGTCAGCTACGAGCAGTACTTC.

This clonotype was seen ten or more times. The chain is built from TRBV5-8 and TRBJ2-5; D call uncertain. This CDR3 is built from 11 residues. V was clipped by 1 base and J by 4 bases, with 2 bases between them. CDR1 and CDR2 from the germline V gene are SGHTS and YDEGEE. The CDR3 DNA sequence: TGTGCCAGCAGCTTGTTAGAGACCCAGTACTTC. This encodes CASSLLETQYF.

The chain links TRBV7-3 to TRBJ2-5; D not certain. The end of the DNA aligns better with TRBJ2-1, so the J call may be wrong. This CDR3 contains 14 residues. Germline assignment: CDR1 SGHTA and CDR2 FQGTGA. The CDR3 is CASSLDEPYNEQFF. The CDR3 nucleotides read TGTGCCAGCAGCTTAGATGAACCGTACAATGAGCAGTTCTTC.

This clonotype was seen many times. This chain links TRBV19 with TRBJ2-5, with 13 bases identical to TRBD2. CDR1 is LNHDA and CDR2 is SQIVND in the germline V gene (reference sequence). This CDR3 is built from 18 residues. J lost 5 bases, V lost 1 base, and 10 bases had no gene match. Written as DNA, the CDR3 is TGTGCCAGTAGTATAGGAACTAGCGGGGGGGTAGGTTCTGAGACCCAGTACTTC. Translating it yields CASSIGTSGGVGSETQYF. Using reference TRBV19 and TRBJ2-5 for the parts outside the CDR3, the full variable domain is DGGITQSPKYLFRKEGQNVTLSCEQNLNHDAMYWYRQDPGQGLRLIYYSQIVNDFQKGDIAEGYSVSREKKESFPLTVTSAQKNPTAFYLCASSIGTSGGVGSETQYFGPGTRLLVL.